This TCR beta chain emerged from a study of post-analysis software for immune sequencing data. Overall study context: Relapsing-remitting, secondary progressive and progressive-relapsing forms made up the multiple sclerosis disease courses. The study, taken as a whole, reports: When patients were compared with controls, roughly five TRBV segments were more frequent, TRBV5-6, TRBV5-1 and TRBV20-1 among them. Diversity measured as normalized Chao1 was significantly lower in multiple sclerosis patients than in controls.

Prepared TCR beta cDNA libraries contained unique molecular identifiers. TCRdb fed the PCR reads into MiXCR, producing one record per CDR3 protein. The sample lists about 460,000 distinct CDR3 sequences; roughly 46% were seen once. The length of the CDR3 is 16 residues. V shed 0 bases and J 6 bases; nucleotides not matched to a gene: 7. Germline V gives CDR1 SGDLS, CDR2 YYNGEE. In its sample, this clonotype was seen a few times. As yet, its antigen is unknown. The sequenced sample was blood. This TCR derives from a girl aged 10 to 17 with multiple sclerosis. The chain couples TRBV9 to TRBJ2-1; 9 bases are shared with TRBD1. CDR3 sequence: CASSVGTGQGVNEQFF. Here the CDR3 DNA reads TGTGCCAGCAGCGTAGGGACGGGACAGGGTGTCAATGAGCAGTTCTTC.